This entry describes one T cell receptor (beta chain). CDR1 and CDR2 (germline): KGHSH, LQKENI. J was trimmed by 1 base and V by 3 bases; bases with no gene match: 4. The CDR3 length is 15 residues. The data stem from a study of blood T cell repertoires in COVID-19. Assay used: immunoSEQ multiplex PCR; TCRdb lists only in-frame clones, some missing. This table has over 400,000 clones, roughly 90% appearing once. Specimen: peripheral blood. The chain has TRBV18 and TRBJ2-7; 9 positions agree with TRBD1. The TCR comes from a woman aged 25 to 39 with active or convalescent COVID-19. DNA for the CDR3: TGTGCCAGCTCACCCGGACAGGGGATATCCTACGAGCAGTACTTC. Its protein product is CASSPGQGISYEQYF. Filled out from reference TRBV18 and TRBJ2-7, the complete variable domain reads NAGVMQNPRHLVRRRGQEARLRCSPMKGHSHVYWYRQLPEEGLKFMVYLQKENIIDESGMPKERFSAEFPKEGPSILRIQQVVRGDSAAYFCASSPGQGISYEQYFGPGTRLTVT.